The 24 T cell receptor beta chains below were found in one sample sequenced in a study of response to subunit inactivated influenza vaccine. TCRdb re-called the RT-PCR reads with MiXCR, one entry per CDR3 protein. The sample has about 540,000 distinct CDR3 sequences; around 25% are singletons. These data are also associated with another study on T cells expressing NK-cell markers. That work adds: What made the TCR beta cDNA was 5'RACE template switching with UMIs.

The specimen was CD4+ T cells sorted from PBMCs, collected 12 days after vaccination. The receptors here all came from a man aged 45-60 years who received an inactivated influenza vaccine.

This clonotype came up a few times. CDR3 in DNA: TGTGCCAGCAGTTATCAGCCCCAGCATTTT. It encodes CASSYQPQHF. The chain links TRBV28 to TRBJ1-5; D ambiguous. Trimming cost V 4 bases and J 5 bases, with 0 bases left between them. This CDR3 is built from 10 residues. Germline CDR1 is MDHEN and CDR2 is SYDVKM.

This clonotype was seen a few times. The chain recombines TRBV5-1 with TRBJ1-6; possibly TRBD1 for D (6 bases). Germline loops: CDR1 SGHRS, CDR2 YFSETQ. The CDR3 is 14 residues long. Trimming took 1 base from V and 13 from J, leaving 15 bases between them. CDR3 sequence: CASSLKAEGVPLHF. The CDR3 DNA reads as TGCGCCAGCAGCTTGAAGGCAGAGGGGGTGCCCCTCCACTTT.

This chain links TRBV7-2 with TRBJ2-3, with 7 bases fitting TRBD2. This CDR3 is 14 amino acids long. The germline CDR1 and CDR2 sequences are SGHTA and FQGNSA. The J segment lost 4 bases and the V segment lost 6 bases, leaving 7 bases of the junction unmatched. CDR3 DNA: TGTGCCAGCAGGGGGGGGGTATTCTCAGATACGCAGTATTTT. Its translation: CASRGGVFSDTQYF.

The rearrangement links TRBV6-2 or TRBV6-3 to TRBJ1-1; possibly TRBD1 for D (6 bases). The CDR3 totals 15 residues. V lost 6 bases, J lost 3 bases, and 17 bases lay in between. Germline loops: CDR1 MNHEY, CDR2 SVGEGT. The CDR3 sequence: CASRNLQGRYTEAFF. The CDR3 DNA sequence: TGTGCCAGCAGAAACCTACAGGGCCGATACACTGAAGCTTTCTTT.

This clonotype occurred many times. V and J are TRBV12-3 or TRBV12-4 and TRBJ1-6, with D unresolved. CDR3 length: 14 residues. V lost 5 bases and J lost 4, with 9 bases in between. The CDR3 bases are TGTGCCAGCAGTCCAAATCAATATAATTCACCCCTCCACTTT. Encoded protein: CASSPNQYNSPLHF.

The V and J genes are TRBV24-1 and TRBJ2-1, with 12 bases aligning to TRBD2. The CDR3 runs to 17 residues. Trimming took 3 bases from V and 8 from J; bases not matched to a gene: 10. CDR1 and CDR2 from the germline V gene are KGHDR and SFDVKD. In nucleotides, the CDR3 is TGTGCCACCAGTGATCCGACTAGCGGGAGAGGTAGGGATGAGCAGTTCTTC. Its protein product is CATSDPTSGRGRDEQFF.

The chain joins TRBV10-3 to TRBJ1-5, with D hard to call. The CDR3 runs 13 residues. V lost 4 bases and J lost 4, with 8 bases in between. Per the germline V gene, CDR1 is ENHRY and CDR2 is SYGVKD. CDR3 bases: TGTGCCATCAGTGCCGCCGGGAATCAGCCCCAGCATTTT. This encodes CAISAAGNQPQHF.

Only a few counts were recorded for this clonotype. The chain has TRBV20-1 and TRBJ1-5; no definite D call. This CDR3 spans 14 amino acids. V lost 0 bases, J lost 4 bases, and 10 bases lay in between. CDR1 and CDR2 from the germline V gene are DFQATT and SNEGSKA (reference sequence). The CDR3 protein is CSAREALTNQPQHF. The CDR3 DNA sequence: TGCAGTGCTAGAGAGGCCCTGACGAATCAGCCCCAGCATTTT.

The rearrangement uses TRBV12-3 or TRBV12-4 and TRBJ1-2; weak D call: TRBD1 (5 bases). Trimming cost V 3 bases and J 4 bases, with 6 bases left between them. This CDR3 contains 12 residues. The chain's CDR3 is CASSLTVYGYTF. The CDR3 nucleotides are TGTGCCAGCAGTTTGACAGTCTATGGCTACACCTTC.

The chain uses TRBV7-2 and TRBJ1-3; D perhaps matches TRBD1 (5 bases). Between the trimmed V and J ends, which lost 7 bases and 10 bases, there was a span of 14 bases. Germline V lookup: CDR1 SGHTA, CDR2 FQGNSA. CDR3 length: 12 residues. The CDR3 region is CASTFPQGTIYF. Written as DNA, the CDR3 is TGTGCCAGCACCTTCCCCCAGGGAACCATATATTTT. Together with reference TRBV7-2 and TRBJ1-3, the CDR3 gives the full variable domain: GAGVSQSPSNKVTEKGKDVELRCDPISGHTALYWYRQSLGQGLEFLIYFQGNSAPDKSGLPSDRFSAERTGGSVSTLTIQRTQQEDSAVYLCASTFPQGTIYFGEGSWLTVV.

There are a few counts of this clonotype. This chain connects TRBV7-2 to TRBJ1-5; no reliable D call. Trimming left V 6 bases short and J 1 base short, with 16 bases between. Germline CDR1 reads SGHTA; CDR2 reads FQGNSA. This CDR3 is 16 amino acids long. This chain's CDR3 is CASSESGVRSNQPQHF. The CDR3 DNA is TGTGCCAGCAGTGAATCCGGGGTCCGGAGCAATCAGCCCCAGCATTTT.

Only a few counts were recorded for this clonotype. This chain connects TRBV20-1 to TRBJ1-6, with D maybe TRBD1 (6 bases). V was clipped by 6 bases and J by 8 bases, with 14 bases between them. CDR1 and CDR2 (germline): DFQATT, SNEGSKA (reference sequence). The CDR3 runs to 13 residues. CDR3 DNA sequence: TGCAGTGCCGCCGGGACAAGGGATTCACCCCTCCACTTT. It specifies CSAAGTRDSPLHF.

This clonotype was observed a few times. The chain has TRBV12-3 or TRBV12-4 and TRBJ2-1, with a weak D call TRBD2 (6 bases). CDR3 length: 15 residues. V shed 5 bases and J shed 9 bases, with 20 bases lying between them. CDR3 sequence: CASSRSGRGRSEQFF. The CDR3 bases are TGTGCCAGCAGTCGGTCGGGCCGAGGGAGGAGTGAGCAGTTCTTC.

This clonotype has only a few counts. V and J are TRBV4-3 and TRBJ2-3, with 7 bases aligning to TRBD1. The CDR3 is 15 amino acids. The V gene end was trimmed by 1 base and the J gene end by 5 bases; junction bases not matched to a gene: 6. CDR1 is LGHNA, CDR2 YSLEER, per germline. CDR3 sequence (DNA): TGCGCCAGCAGCCAAGGAGGGGGCCGGGGAGATACGCAGTATTTT. It is translated as CASSQGGGRGDTQYF.

This clonotype was recorded only once. The J gene is TRBJ2-2, the V gene TRBV6-1; D is perhaps TRBD1 (5 bases). The CDR3 covers 16 residues. Germline CDR1 is MNHNS and CDR2 is SASEGT. The V end lost 6 bases, the J end lost 0 bases, and 14 bases lay between the germline ends. The CDR3 DNA is TGTGCCAGCAGCTCCGACAGTCGCCCGAACACCGGGGAGCTGTTTTTT. Translated: CASSSDSRPNTGELFF.

A few counts support this clonotype. V gene TRBV10-3 combines with J gene TRBJ2-1; D may be TRBD2 (7 bases). Germline CDR1 and CDR2: ENHRY and SYGVKD. This CDR3 has 14 residues. V gave up 4 bases and J gave up 7 bases, with 14 bases separating them. The CDR3 spells CAISGTGGMNEQFF. The CDR3 nucleotides are TGTGCCATCAGTGGCACGGGGGGCATGAATGAGCAGTTCTTC.

The V and J genes are TRBV5-1 and TRBJ1-1; weak D call: TRBD1 (5 bases). The CDR3 is 14 amino acids. V dropped 4 bases and J dropped 6 bases, with 16 bases sitting between them. Germline CDR1 is SGHRS and CDR2 is YFSETQ. The CDR3 coding sequence is TGCGCCAGCAGCCCTACGGCCGGGGCGTCTGAAGCTTTCTTT. It codes for CASSPTAGASEAFF. Filled out from reference TRBV5-1 and TRBJ1-1, the complete variable domain reads KAGVTQTPRYLIKTRGQQVTLSCSPISGHRSVSWYQQTPGQGLQFLFEYFSETQRNKGNFPGRFSGRQFSNSRSEMNVSTLELGDSALYLCASSPTAGASEAFFGQGTRLTVV.

This clonotype was observed a handful of times. CDR3 sequence reads: CASSSRSTSQETQYF. DNA of the CDR3: TGTGCCAGCAGTTCGCGATCGACATCTCAAGAGACCCAGTACTTC. V is TRBV28 and J is TRBJ2-5, with D unresolved. This CDR3 has 15 residues. Per germline, CDR1 MDHEN and CDR2 SYDVKM. Trimming shortened V by 4 bases and J by 2 bases, and 14 bases separated the two germline ends.

V usage is TRBV20-1 and J usage is TRBJ2-7; D call uncertain. V was clipped by 4 bases and J by 4 bases, with 8 bases between them. This CDR3 region has 11 residues. CDR1 and CDR2 from the germline V gene are DFQATT and SNEGSKA (reference sequence). CDR3 in amino acids: CSAIQRYEQYF. DNA of the CDR3: TGCAGTGCTATACAGAGGTACGAGCAGTACTTC.

This clonotype was observed a few times. The chain carries TRBV15 and TRBJ1-5, with D unclear. Germline CDR1 LNHNV, CDR2 YYDKDF (reference sequence). The V gene lost 0 bases and the J gene lost 10 bases, with 13 bases spanning the gap. This CDR3 comprises 14 residues. The CDR3 region has the DNA TGTGCCACCAGCAGAGATTCAGGTAGTCGTCCCCAGCATTTT. Translating it yields CATSRDSGSRPQHF.

The chain links TRBV11-2 to TRBJ2-7; TRBD2 matches 11 bases. The CDR3 contains 17 residues. Germline V gene data show CDR1 as SGHAT and CDR2 as FQNNGV. Trimming at V came to 4 bases and at J to 3 bases, leaving 11 bases not matched to a gene. In DNA form, the CDR3 reads TGTGCCAGCAGCTCCATACGAGGGACTAGCGGCATCTACGAGCAGTACTTC. Amino acids: CASSSIRGTSGIYEQYF. The full variable domain, its missing parts supplied by reference TRBV11-2 and TRBJ2-7, is EAGVAQSPRYKIIEKRQSVAFWCNPISGHATLYWYQQILGQGPKLLIQFQNNGVVDDSQLPKDRFSAERLKGVDSTLKIQPAKLEDSAVYLCASSSIRGTSGIYEQYFGPGTRLTVT.

The chain uses TRBV12-3 or TRBV12-4 and TRBJ2-5, with D maybe TRBD2 (5 bases). This CDR3 has 13 amino acids. Trimming took off 6 bases at V and 9 bases at J, with 17 bases between the two ends. The CDR3 DNA reads as TGTGCCAGCAGGTCAACTAGACCGGCGGCCCAGTACTTC. The encoded protein is CASRSTRPAAQYF.

This sequence joins TRBV5-1 and TRBJ2-7; D may be TRBD2 (5 bases). Germline values: CDR1 SGHRS, CDR2 YFSETQ. The ends were cut back, 0 bases at V and 4 bases at J, with 11 bases in the middle. CDR3 length: 14 amino acids. The CDR3 sequence: CASSLAHGEYEQYF. The CDR3 nucleotides are TGCGCCAGCAGCTTGGCCCACGGGGAGTACGAGCAGTACTTC. Full variable domain (rest looked up from reference TRBV5-1 and TRBJ2-7): KAGVTQTPRYLIKTRGQQVTLSCSPISGHRSVSWYQQTPGQGLQFLFEYFSETQRNKGNFPGRFSGRQFSNSRSEMNVSTLELGDSALYLCASSLAHGEYEQYFGPGTRLTVT.

The J gene is TRBJ1-5, the V gene TRBV20-1; D might be TRBD1 (6 bases). This CDR3 comprises 14 residues. Germline V gene lookup returns CDR1 DFQATT and CDR2 SNEGSKA (reference sequence). Trimming removed 5 bases at V and 0 bases at J, with 11 bases between. The DNA for the CDR3 is TGCAGTGCTTCCAGGGGAGGTAGCAATCAGCCCCAGCATTTT. It is translated as CSASRGGSNQPQHF.